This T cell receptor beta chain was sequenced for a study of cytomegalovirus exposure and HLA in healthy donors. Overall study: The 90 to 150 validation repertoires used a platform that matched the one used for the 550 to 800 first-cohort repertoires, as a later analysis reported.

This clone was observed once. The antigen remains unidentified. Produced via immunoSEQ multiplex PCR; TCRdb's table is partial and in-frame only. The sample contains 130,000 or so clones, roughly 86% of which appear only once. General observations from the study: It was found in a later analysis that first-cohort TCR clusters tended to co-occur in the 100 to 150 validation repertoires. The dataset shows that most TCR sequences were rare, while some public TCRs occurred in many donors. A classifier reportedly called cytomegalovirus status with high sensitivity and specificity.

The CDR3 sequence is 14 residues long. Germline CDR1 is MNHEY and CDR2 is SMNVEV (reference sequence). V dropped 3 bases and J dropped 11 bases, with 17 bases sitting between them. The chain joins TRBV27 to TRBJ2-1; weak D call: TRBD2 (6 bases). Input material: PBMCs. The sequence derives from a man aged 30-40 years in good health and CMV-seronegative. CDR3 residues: CASSFPGTPTQQFF. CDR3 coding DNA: TGTGCCAGCAGTTTCCCCGGGACTCCCACCCAGCAGTTCTTC.